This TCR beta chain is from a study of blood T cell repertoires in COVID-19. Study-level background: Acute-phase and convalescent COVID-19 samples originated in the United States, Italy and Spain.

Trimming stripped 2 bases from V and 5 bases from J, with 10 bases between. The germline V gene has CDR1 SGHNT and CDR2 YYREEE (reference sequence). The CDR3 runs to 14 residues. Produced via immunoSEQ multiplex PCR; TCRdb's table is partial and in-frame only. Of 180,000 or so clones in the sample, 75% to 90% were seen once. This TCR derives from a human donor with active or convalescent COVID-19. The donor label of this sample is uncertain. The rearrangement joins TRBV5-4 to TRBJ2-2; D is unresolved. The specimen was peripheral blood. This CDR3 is CASSFRERTGELFF. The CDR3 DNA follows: TGTGCCAGCAGCTTCCGCGAGAGGACCGGGGAGCTGTTTTTT.